Below are 7 T cell receptor beta chains sequenced from a single sample in a study of memory CD4+ T cells and cytomegalovirus serostatus. The sort gate was single viable CD3+CD4+CD8-CD45RO+ cells for memory CD4+ T cells. Some clones are missing from TCRdb's copy, which holds only in-frame ones; the method was immunoSEQ multiplex PCR. The sample lists approximately 61,000 clones, 80% occurring once. The specimen was memory CD4+ T cells from blood. Receptors originate from an adult in good health and CMV-seronegative. Some clones in this sample may be carry-over from other donors' samples.

This clone was counted once. The chain recombines TRBV25-1 with TRBJ2-3, with D maybe TRBD1 (6 bases). CDR1 is MGHDK and CDR2 is SYGVNS in the germline V gene. This CDR3 region has 16 residues. Trimming stripped 2 bases from V and 2 bases from J, with 14 bases between. The CDR3 DNA reads as TGTGCCAGCAGTGAAGGTACAGGGTGGGTCACAGATACGCAGTATTTT. This gives the protein CASSEGTGWVTDTQYF.

The chain links TRBV7-2 to TRBJ2-5; tentatively, D is TRBD1 or TRBD2 (5 bases each). The CDR3 extends over 13 amino acids. V was trimmed by 3 bases and J by 1 base, leaving 6 bases between them. Germline lookup yields CDR1 SGHTA and CDR2 FQGNSA. CDR3 nucleotide sequence: TGTGCCAGCAGCTTTGGGGGCCAAGAGACCCAGTACTTC. Protein: CASSFGGQETQYF.

The chain combines TRBV28 with TRBJ1-1; TRBD1 is a possible D gene (6 bases). Trimming took 7 bases from V and 1 from J, leaving 13 bases between them. The CDR3 is made up of 14 amino acids. Germline V gene sequence: CDR1 MDHEN, CDR2 SYDVKM. CDR3 protein: CASNPGDANTEAFF. CDR3 DNA sequence: TGTGCCAGCAATCCAGGGGATGCGAACACTGAAGCTTTCTTT.

This clone was seen more than once but under ten times. V is TRBV6-5 and J is TRBJ1-2; TRBD1 aligns across 7 bases. The length of the CDR3 is 13 residues. V was clipped by 6 bases and J by 4 bases; unmatched bases: 5. Germline loops: CDR1 MNHEY, CDR2 SVGAGI. The CDR3 spells CASSGTDVYGYTF. In DNA, the CDR3 is TGTGCCAGCAGCGGGACAGACGTCTATGGCTACACCTTC.

This sequence joins TRBV7-2 and TRBJ1-3; 8 positions match TRBD1. Germline loops: CDR1 SGHTA, CDR2 FQGNSA. V lost 1 base, J lost 2 bases, and 1 base stayed unmatched. The length of the CDR3 is 15 residues. For the CDR3, the DNA is TGTGCCAGCAGCTTAGGGACAGGGACTGGAAACACCATATATTTT. Amino acids: CASSLGTGTGNTIYF.

The chain links TRBV4-3 to TRBJ2-3; 8 bases match TRBD2. Unmatched junction bases numbered 3, after V lost 0 bases and J lost 1 base. The CDR3 sequence is 16 residues long. The V gene's germline CDR1 is LGHNA and CDR2 YSLEER. The DNA of the CDR3 is TGCGCCAGCAGCCAAGAATTTAGCGGGGGCACAGATACGCAGTATTTT. Its translation: CASSQEFSGGTDTQYF.

This clone was picked up a small number of times. V and J are TRBV21-1 and TRBJ2-3; no DNA check was done on the table's D call, TRBD2. TRBV21-1 counts as a pseudogene. The CDR3 extends over 19 amino acids. In nucleotides, the CDR3 is TGTGCCAGCAGCAAGGTGACCCAGCGGGAGGGCCGTAGCTCAGATACGCAGTATTTT. Translation gives CASSKVTQREGRSSDTQYF.